A single sample is the source of the 18 T cell receptor beta chains below, sequenced in a study of blood T cell repertoires in COVID-19. Here immunoSEQ multiplex PCR was the method, and the copy in TCRdb shows in-frame clones only, minus some. The data show around 230,000 clones, around 88% seen once. Sequencing input: PBMCs or T cells enriched from blood (not recorded which). All receptors derive from a woman aged 40 to 55 with acute COVID-19.

The CDR3 sequence is CASKGGGASNQPQHF. Written as DNA, the CDR3 is TGTGCCAGTAAGGGCGGGGGCGCGAGCAATCAGCCCCAGCATTTT. The chain has TRBV19 and TRBJ1-5; tentatively, D is TRBD1 (6 bases). The CDR3 is made up of 15 amino acids. Per the germline V gene, CDR1 is LNHDA and CDR2 is SQIVND (reference sequence). Trimming removed 7 bases from V and 1 base from J, with 14 bases in between.

This clone was detected a few times. This rearrangement joins TRBV4-2 to TRBJ2-7, with unresolved D. Germline V gives CDR1 LGHNA, CDR2 YNFKEQ. The V end was cut by 0 bases, the J end by 6 bases, with 9 bases between. This CDR3 region has 13 residues. The CDR3 sequence is CASSQEEAGEQYF. In nucleotides, the CDR3 is TGTGCCAGCAGCCAAGAAGAAGCCGGCGAGCAGTACTTC.

This clone has more than one count but fewer than ten. J is TRBJ1-1 and V is TRBV2; no reliable D call. The CDR3 contains 10 residues. V was pared by 6 bases and J by 10 bases, with 9 bases between. The germline V gene has CDR1 SNHLY and CDR2 FYNNEI. CDR3 nucleotides: TGTGCCAGCAGACAGTCCCGAGCTTTCTTT. It is translated as CASRQSRAFF.

The chain uses TRBV2 and TRBJ2-7; 11 bases map to TRBD2. This CDR3 spans 14 amino acids. Trimming cost V 2 bases and J 6 bases; bases outside gene matches: 3. Germline V gives CDR1 SNHLY, CDR2 FYNNEI. The DNA for the CDR3 is TGTGCCAGCAGTGAATGGCTAGCGGGAGGCGAGCAGTACGTC. Amino acids: CASSEWLAGGEQYV.

The V gene is TRBV6-2 or TRBV6-3, the J gene TRBJ1-5; tentatively, D is TRBD1 (5 bases). Trimming left V 0 bases short and J 6 bases short, with 12 bases between. CDR1 and CDR2 from the germline V gene are MNHEY and SVGEGT. The CDR3 sequence is 15 residues long. The DNA for the CDR3 is TGTGCCAGCAGTTACTCGAGTAGGGGTGGTCAGCCCCAGCATTTT. This sequence encodes CASSYSSRGGQPQHF.

This clone was picked up one time. This chain links TRBV1 with TRBJ1-2; TRBD1 is the table's D call and was not checked against the DNA. TRBV1 corresponds to a pseudogene. This CDR3 comprises 14 residues. CDR3 nucleotide sequence: TGCACCAGCAGCCAAGTAAAACAGGGGAGCGGCTACACCTTC. Protein sequence: CTSSQVKQGSGYTF.

This clone was seen only once. The chain recombines TRBV10-2 with TRBJ2-1; D perhaps matches TRBD1 (6 bases). The germline CDR1 and CDR2 sequences are WSHSY and SAAADI. CDR3 length: 14 amino acids. Trimming pared 0 bases from V and 9 bases from J, leaving 12 bases between. The CDR3 here is CASSESPTGSEQFF. In DNA, the CDR3 is TGCGCCAGCAGTGAGTCCCCTACAGGGTCTGAGCAGTTCTTC.

The chain recombines TRBV7-9 with TRBJ1-5; D uncertain. Germline CDR1 SEHNR, CDR2 FQNEAQ (reference sequence). Trimming cost V 4 bases and J 0 bases, with 7 bases left between them. This CDR3 spans 14 amino acids. CDR3 in DNA: TGTGCCAGCAGCTGGACTGATAGCAATCAGCCCCAGCATTTT. It encodes CASSWTDSNQPQHF.

This clone was counted only a few times. The rearrangement links TRBV11-3 to TRBJ2-1, with a possible D match to TRBD2 (6 bases). V was clipped by 5 bases and J by 0 bases, with 23 bases between them. The germline gives CDR1 SGHNT, CDR2 YENEEA. The length of the CDR3 is 19 residues. CDR3 protein: CASSLNGIAVTSSYNEQFF. The CDR3 bases are TGTGCCAGCAGCCTAAATGGAATAGCGGTTACGAGCTCCTACAATGAGCAGTTCTTC.

The table lists this clone with a count of one. This rearrangement joins TRBV7-8 to TRBJ2-1; 9 bases are shared with TRBD1. CDR1 SGHVS and CDR2 FQNEAQ come from the germline V gene. The CDR3 is 15 amino acids. V shed 1 base, J shed 8 bases, and the junction held 6 bases outside the gene matches. In DNA, the CDR3 is TGTGCCAGCAGCTTAGTCAGGACAGGGGTCGATGAGCAGTTCTTC. The encoded protein is CASSLVRTGVDEQFF.

The chain couples TRBV6-5 to TRBJ1-5; 9 bases align to TRBD1. The CDR3 extends over 14 amino acids. The J segment lost 9 bases and the V segment lost 4 bases, leaving 7 bases of the junction unmatched. CDR1 and CDR2 (germline): MNHEY, SVGAGI. The DNA for the CDR3 is TGTGCCAGCAGTTCCCGACAGGGGGTTCGGCCCCAGCATTTT. Protein: CASSSRQGVRPQHF.

The chain links TRBV9 to TRBJ1-2, with 12 bases matching TRBD1. V shed 0 bases and J 0 bases; nucleotides not matched to a gene: 6. The length of the CDR3 is 18 residues. Germline CDR1 SGDLS, CDR2 YYNGEE. Here the CDR3 DNA reads TGTGCCAGCAGCGTAGGGTGGGGGACAGGGGGCTCTAACTATGGCTACACCTTC. This encodes CASSVGWGTGGSNYGYTF.

The chain joins TRBV18 to TRBJ2-7, with 9 nucleotides matching TRBD1. V dropped 3 bases and J dropped 6; count of bases not matched to a gene: 9. The germline V gene has CDR1 KGHSH and CDR2 LQKENI. The CDR3 totals 15 residues. CDR3: CASSPGQGGKGEQYF. The CDR3 region has the DNA TGTGCCAGCTCACCGGGACAGGGAGGTAAAGGCGAGCAGTACTTC.

The chain recombines TRBV6-1 with TRBJ2-3, with D tentatively TRBD1 (6 bases). Trimming took 3 bases from V and 1 from J, leaving 14 bases between them. The CDR3 extends over 16 amino acids. Germline CDR1 is MNHNS and CDR2 is SASEGT. This CDR3 is CASSDGGSVGTDTQYF. For the CDR3, the DNA is TGTGCCAGCAGTGATGGGGGCAGCGTCGGCACAGATACGCAGTATTTT.

V usage is TRBV7-2 and J usage is TRBJ2-1, with TRBD2 identical over 12 bases. The CDR3 has 15 amino acids. Germline CDR1 reads SGHTA; CDR2 reads FQGNSA. The V gene end was trimmed by 3 bases and the J gene end by 7 bases; junction bases not matched to a gene: 4. In DNA, the CDR3 is TGTGCCAGCAGCTTCCTCGGACTAGCGGGGAATGAGCAGTTCTTC. Translated, it gives CASSFLGLAGNEQFF.

The sample holds one count of this clone. The V call is TRBV5-1, the J call TRBJ1-6; D unclear. This CDR3 is built from 14 residues. CDR1 is SGHRS and CDR2 is YFSETQ in the germline V gene. Trimming removed 2 bases from V and 6 bases from J, with 9 bases in between. CDR3 sequence reads: CASSFGVSNSPLHF. For the CDR3, the DNA is TGCGCCAGCAGCTTCGGGGTATCTAATTCACCCCTCCACTTT.

The gene calls are TRBV5-1 and TRBJ1-4; 7 nucleotides align to TRBD1. This CDR3 spans 15 amino acids. V gave up 2 bases and J gave up 5 bases; unmatched junction bases: 6. Germline V gene data show CDR1 as SGHRS and CDR2 as YFSETQ. CDR3 in DNA: TGCGCCAGCAGCTTTACTGGGACAGCGAATGAAAAACTGTTTTTT. It yields the protein CASSFTGTANEKLFF.

The chain recombines TRBV2 with TRBJ2-2; the D gene is possibly TRBD2 (5 bases). V was cut by 6 bases and J by 0 bases, with 11 bases left in between. CDR1 SNHLY and CDR2 FYNNEI come from the germline V gene. The CDR3 extends over 15 amino acids. Here the CDR3 reads CASRRTVSNTGELFF. CDR3 bases: TGTGCCAGCAGAAGGACTGTCTCGAACACCGGGGAGCTGTTTTTT.